This paragraph reports one T cell receptor (beta chain). The antigen remains unidentified. TCRdb's copy holds only in-frame clones and misses some; the assay was immunoSEQ multiplex PCR. The sample holds 150,000 or so clones, 85% to 95% seen once. CDR3 length: 16 amino acids. V lost 1 base, J lost 1 base, and 12 bases lay in between. The germline gives CDR1 SGHVS, CDR2 FNYEAQ. Second-dose schedules of about 4 or about 12 weeks were combined. This entry is derived from a study of T cell responses to AZD1222 COVID-19 vaccine. Study-wide results and caveats: Vaccine-related CD4 TCRs covered spike, predominating at 160-218 and 743-854.

The chain is built from TRBV7-6 and TRBJ2-3; D may be TRBD2 (6 bases). This TCR derives from an adult who received the AZD1222 COVID-19 vaccine. The sequenced sample was peripheral blood, obtained 28 days after the second AZD1222 dose. The CDR3 is CASSLVGGGGTDTQYF. The CDR3 DNA reads as TGTGCCAGCAGCTTAGTGGGTGGCGGGGGCACAGATACGCAGTATTTT.